A single sample gave rise to the 31 T cell receptor beta chains below, sequenced in a study of tumor-infiltrating lymphocytes in oesophageal squamous cell carcinoma. From the PCR reads, TCRdb called clonotypes with MiXCR, one entry per CDR3 protein. This sample carries around 13,000 distinct CDR3 sequences, around 55% of them seen once, and the ten largest clones take about a third. The source material was esophageal tumor tissue. The receptor set was obtained from a male donor with esophageal squamous cell carcinoma.

This clonotype was detected a few times. The chain is built from TRBV7-2 and TRBJ2-3, with 14 bases aligning to TRBD2. With V trimmed by 6 bases and J by 11 bases, 10 bases remained unmatched. The germline gives CDR1 SGHTA, CDR2 FQGNSA. The length of the CDR3 is 15 residues. The CDR3 sequence: CASSLGLAGVNEQYF. The CDR3, as DNA: TGTGCCAGCAGTTTGGGACTAGCGGGAGTTAATGAGCAGTATTTT.

The rearrangement uses TRBV7-3 and TRBJ2-3; 7 bases map to TRBD1. The CDR3 is made up of 16 amino acids. V trimming: 0 bases; J trimming: 2 bases; junction bases outside the gene matches: 5. Germline CDR1 SGHTA, CDR2 FQGTGA. CDR3 amino acids: CASSLTPGQTTDTQYF. In DNA, the CDR3 is TGTGCCAGCAGCTTAACACCGGGACAGACCACAGATACGCAGTATTTT.

This clonotype rates as medium-sized (0.01 to 0.1%). Mismatch with germline at one junction end may stem from a read error. V usage is TRBV6-1 and J usage is TRBJ2-4; D is possibly TRBD1 (5 bases). Germline-derived CDR1 and CDR2 are MNHNS and SASEGT. The CDR3 covers 13 residues. CDR3 protein: CASRTAGYSPLHF. CDR3 nucleotides: TGTGCCAGCAGGACAGCTGGTTATTCACCCCTCCACTTC.

The chain uses TRBV11-2 and TRBJ2-5; 10 bases fit TRBD1. The J call may be in error: the DNA end matches TRBJ2-4 better. The CDR3 contains 17 residues. Germline V gene lookup returns CDR1 SGHAT and CDR2 FQNNGV. As DNA, the CDR3 is TGTGCCAGCAGCACATGGACAGGGGGACTAGCCAAAAACATTCAGTACTTC. This codes for CASSTWTGGLAKNIQYF.

The chain employs TRBV7-8 and TRBJ2-7, with TRBD1 matching 9 bases. The J call may be faulty, since TRBJ2-5 better matches the DNA end. Looked up from germline, CDR1 is SGHVS and CDR2 is FQNEAQ. This CDR3 has 15 amino acids. The CDR3 DNA reads as TGTGCCAGCAGCCAGCGGACAGGGGACGGGGAGACCCAGTACTTC. As protein: CASSQRTGDGETQYF.

The CDR3 is CASRRTGTSGNNEQFF. The CDR3 DNA reads TGTGCCAGCAGGCGAACCGGGACTAGCGGGAACAATGAGCAGTTCTTC. The chain uses TRBV28 and TRBJ2-4; 13 bases line up with TRBD2. The better agreement between TRBJ2-1 and the DNA end casts doubt on the J call. Looked up from germline, CDR1 is MDHEN and CDR2 is SYDVKM. The CDR3 is made up of 16 amino acids.

CDR3 bases: TGTGCCAGCAGCTTATCGGCACCTAGCTCTGGGGCCAACGTCCTGACTTTC. Its protein is CASSLSAPSSGANVLTF. The J gene is TRBJ2-6, the V gene TRBV5-6; D uncertain. The CDR3 runs to 17 residues. V dropped 2 bases and J dropped 0 bases, with 12 bases sitting between them. Germline V CDR1 and CDR2: SGHDT, YYEEEE.

The gene calls are TRBV12-3 or TRBV12-4 and TRBJ2-7, with D possibly being TRBD1 (5 bases). Near its end, the DNA agrees better with TRBJ2-1, so the J call may be wrong. This CDR3 spans 13 amino acids. CDR3 DNA: TGTGCCAGCAGTTTATGGGGTGGGGCTGAGCAGTTCTTC. Its protein is CASSLWGGAEQFF.

This clonotype was seen a handful of times. This chain connects TRBV7-2 to TRBJ2-1; possibly TRBD2 for D (5 bases). With 1 base removed from V and 0 bases from J, the gap between germline ends came to 10 bases. Germline CDR1 and CDR2: SGHTA and FQGNSA. The CDR3 runs to 16 residues. The CDR3 loop is CASSLDVGSSYNEQFF. In DNA form, the CDR3 reads TGTGCCAGCAGCTTAGACGTAGGGAGCTCCTACAATGAGCAGTTCTTC.

The table lists this clonotype with a few counts. Since no conserved phenylalanine or tryptophan closes the CDR3, a read error is the likely cause. It is unclear where the CDR3 begins or ends on the DNA, so no DNA is shown, and the CDR3 is as TCRdb lists it. V is TRBV7-9 and J is TRBJ2-7; TRBD1 was called by the table and not checked on the DNA. The V gene's germline CDR1 is SEHNR and CDR2 FQNEAQ (reference sequence). A total of 12 residues make up the CDR3, ends included. CDR3 residues: CASSSSPVVFGQ.

The rearrangement links TRBV7-9 to TRBJ2-6; 7 bases are a match to TRBD2. This CDR3 is 16 amino acids long. Germline V gene lookup returns CDR1 SEHNR and CDR2 FQNEAQ (reference sequence). V trimming: 3 bases; J trimming: 0 bases; junction bases outside the gene matches: 2. CDR3 residues: CASSFGGSSGANVLTF. The CDR3 DNA reads as TGTGCCAGCAGCTTCGGGGGGAGCTCTGGGGCCAACGTCCTGACTTTC.

As for this clonotype: The conserved phenylalanine or tryptophan normally closing the CDR3 is absent here, so this likely arose from a read error. The DNA is left out, because the CDR3 cannot be placed on it with certainty; the CDR3 is given as TCRdb lists it. V and J are TRBV7-3 and TRBJ2-1; the DNA was not compared with TRBD2, the D call given in the table. The CDR3 contains 14 residues when both ends are counted. Germline CDR1 and CDR2: SGHTA and FQGTGA. The CDR3 spells CASSLVGDGYTFGS.

This clonotype has more than one count but fewer than ten. The genes are TRBV7-8 and TRBJ1-1; D is unclear. Trimming cost V 1 base and J 1 base, with 7 bases left between them. The CDR3 has 14 residues. Germline V gives CDR1 SGHVS, CDR2 FQNEAQ. The DNA for the CDR3 is TGTGCCAGCAGCTTAGAACTGTCGAACACTGAAGCTTTCTTT. Translation gives CASSLELSNTEAFF.

Many counts were recorded for this clonotype. The conserved final phenylalanine or tryptophan is absent from the CDR3, which likely points to a read error. The DNA is omitted, as the CDR3 cannot be located on it reliably, and the CDR3 follows TCRdb's listing. This sequence joins TRBV14 and TRBJ2-1; the table's D call of TRBD1 was not tested on the DNA. The CDR3 is 13 amino acids in total, end residues counted. Germline V gene sequence: CDR1 SGHDN, CDR2 FVKESK. The CDR3 reads CASSLGYEQYFGA.

This clonotype is labeled medium-sized. This chain uses TRBV19 with TRBJ1-1; unclear D gene. V was trimmed by 2 bases and J by 3 bases, leaving 7 bases between them. Germline-derived CDR1 and CDR2 are LNHDA and SQIVND (reference sequence). CDR3 length equals 13 residues. CDR3 nucleotides: TGTGCCAGTAGTATAACTGGGGACACTGAAGCTTTCTTT. The encoded protein is CASSITGDTEAFF.

This clonotype has a single count. V usage is TRBV7-6 and J usage is TRBJ2-3; D not resolved. Per the germline V gene, CDR1 is SGHVS and CDR2 is FNYEAQ. The CDR3 sequence is 13 residues long. V lost 5 bases and J lost 3, with 9 bases in between. The CDR3 sequence is CASSPPGTDTQYF. The CDR3 nucleotides are TGTGCCAGCAGCCCCCCTGGAACAGATACGCAGTATTTT.

Only a few counts were recorded for this clonotype. The chain couples TRBV7-2 to TRBJ2-3; D might be TRBD1 or TRBD2, each matching 5 bases. The CDR3 covers 13 residues. V shed 8 bases and J shed 5 bases, with 14 bases lying between them. Germline loops: CDR1 SGHTA, CDR2 FQGNSA. The CDR3 DNA reads as TGTGCCAGCCGAAGCGGTGGGGGAGATACGCAGTATTTT. This encodes CASRSGGGDTQYF.

The chain joins TRBV27 to TRBJ2-3; 13 bases are shared with TRBD2. The J call is uncertain, as TRBJ2-5 better fits the DNA end. There are 19 residues in the CDR3. Looked up from germline, CDR1 is MNHEY and CDR2 is SMNVEV (reference sequence). This CDR3 reads CASSFLPTLGLAGRKTQYF. CDR3 DNA: TGTGCCAGCAGTTTCTTGCCTACCCTGGGACTAGCGGGACGAAAGACCCAGTACTTC.

The chain joins TRBV28 to TRBJ2-1; tentative D call: TRBD1 (5 bases). The CDR3 runs to 15 residues. Germline assignment: CDR1 MDHEN and CDR2 SYDVKM. Trimming took off 6 bases at V and 10 bases at J, with 22 bases between the two ends. CDR3 bases: TGTGCCAGCAGGGGGCGCTTGGCTGGTGAACGAGAGCAGTTCTTC. Translating gives CASRGRLAGEREQFF.

This clonotype was found a few times. The chain is built from TRBV10-3 and TRBJ2-7, with 7 bases lining up with TRBD2. The CDR3 is 15 residues long. The junction had 12 bases not matched to a gene; V was cut back by 10 bases and J by 0 bases. Germline V gene lookup returns CDR1 ENHRY and CDR2 SYGVKD. CDR3 sequence: CATSGPAGPSYEQYF. The CDR3, as DNA: TGTGCCACCAGCGGGCCAGCGGGGCCCTCCTACGAGCAGTACTTC.

This chain connects TRBV12-3 or TRBV12-4 to TRBJ2-7; D is undetermined. Trimming stripped 4 bases from V and 0 bases from J, with 10 bases between. This CDR3 has 14 residues. CDR3 sequence reads: CASSSLESSYEQYF. Here the CDR3 DNA reads TGTGCCAGCAGTTCGCTGGAGAGCTCCTACGAGCAGTACTTC.

The rearrangement links TRBV6-1 to TRBJ2-1, with 8 bases that match TRBD1. Judging by the DNA end, TRBJ2-7 fits better; the J call may be wrong. Germline CDR1 and CDR2: MNHNS and SASEGT. The CDR3 totals 13 residues. The CDR3 sequence is CASNHGTGYEQYF. As DNA, the CDR3 is TGTGCCAGCAACCACGGGACAGGCTACGAGCAGTACTTC.

This rearrangement joins TRBV28 to TRBJ2-1; D uncertain. CDR1 is MDHEN and CDR2 is SYDVKM in the germline V gene. The CDR3 sequence is 15 residues long. The V and J ends lost 3 bases and 3 bases respectively, with 12 bases between them. The CDR3 DNA reads TGTGCCAGCAGTTTTCTGGGTATCGGCTACAATGAGCAGTTCTTC. It yields the protein CASSFLGIGYNEQFF.

The sample holds one count of this clonotype. The CDR3, as DNA: TGTGCCAGCGCTATTGACTTCTACAATGAGCAGTTCTTC. Its translation: CASAIDFYNEQFF. This sequence joins TRBV11-2 and TRBJ2-1; D remains unclear. Germline CDR1 and CDR2: SGHAT and FQNNGV. CDR3 length: 13 amino acids. V dropped 8 bases and J dropped 3 bases, with 11 bases sitting between them. Looking up the rest from reference TRBV11-2 and TRBJ2-1 gives the full variable domain: EAGVAQSPRYKIIEKRQSVAFWCNPISGHATLYWYQQILGQGPKLLIQFQNNGVVDDSQLPKDRFSAERLKGVDSTLKIQPAKLEDSAVYLCASAIDFYNEQFFGPGTRLTVL.

DNA of the CDR3: TGTGCCAGCCATGAAAGTGGAGAGAACACCGGGGAGCTGTTTTTT. Translated, it gives CASHESGENTGELFF. The chain employs TRBV7-1 and TRBJ2-2; D call uncertain. TRBV7-1 is given ORF status, its function remaining uncertain. Trimming stripped 8 bases from V and 1 base from J, with 14 bases between. The CDR3 extends over 15 amino acids.

This clonotype was detected only a few times. V and J are TRBV11-2 and TRBJ2-1; the match to TRBD2 covers 9 bases. The J call may be faulty, since TRBJ2-7 better matches the DNA end. Germline V gives CDR1 SGHAT, CDR2 FQNNGV. The CDR3 sequence is 23 residues long. The CDR3 bases are TGTGCCAGCAGCTTAGGGTTTAGGACCCCTGGGATAGCGGGAGTTTTTAGCCCCTACGAGCAGTACTTC. Its protein product is CASSLGFRTPGIAGVFSPYEQYF.

This clonotype was observed many times. An end of the junction differs from the germline gene, which may be a read error. V is TRBV12-3 or TRBV12-4 and J is TRBJ2-3, with 9 bases lining up with TRBD1. The CDR3 is made up of 15 amino acids. CDR3 amino acids: CATSYRTGASDTQYF. The CDR3 DNA follows: TGTGCCACCAGTTATAGGACAGGGGCATCAGATACGCAGTATTTT.

Many counts were recorded for this clonotype. The chain recombines TRBV19 with TRBJ1-1; a weak D match, TRBD1 (6 bases). The CDR3 consists of 19 residues. The V and J ends lost 7 bases and 3 bases respectively, with 30 bases between them. Per the germline V gene, CDR1 is LNHDA and CDR2 is SQIVND (reference sequence). The CDR3 here is CASTIGQGMLDVRDTEAFF. The CDR3 DNA follows: TGTGCCAGTACCATCGGGCAGGGGATGCTTGATGTTCGGGACACTGAAGCTTTCTTT.

The J gene is TRBJ2-1, the V gene TRBV5-6; unclear D gene. V was shortened by 2 bases and J by 3 bases, with 12 bases between the two germline ends. Germline V lookup: CDR1 SGHDT, CDR2 YYEEEE. The CDR3 has 15 amino acids. The CDR3 loop is CASSFSRAVYNEQFF. Here the CDR3 DNA reads TGTGCCAGCAGCTTTTCTAGGGCAGTCTACAATGAGCAGTTCTTC. Supplemented by reference TRBV5-6 and TRBJ2-1, the full variable domain reads DAGVTQSPTHLIKTRGQQVTLRCSPKSGHDTVSWYQQALGQGPQFIFQYYEEEERQRGNFPDRFSGHQFPNYSSELNVNALLLGDSALYLCASSFSRAVYNEQFFGPGTRLTVL.

This clonotype is termed medium-sized. The junction does not match germline at one end; this may be a read error. The chain carries TRBV7-7 and TRBJ2-5; 9 positions match TRBD1. In germline, CDR1 is SSHAT, CDR2 FNYEAQ (reference sequence). The CDR3 covers 16 residues. CDR3 DNA sequence: TGTGCTAGCAGCTTAGAAGGGCGGACAGGGGTAGAGACCCAGTACTTC. Translation gives CASSLEGRTGVETQYF. The full variable domain, rest sourced from reference TRBV7-7 and TRBJ2-5, is GAGVSQSPRYKVTKRGQDVTLRCDPISSHATLYWYQQALGQGPEFLTYFNYEAQPDKSGLPSDRFSAERPEGSISTLTIQRTEQRDSAMYRCASSLEGRTGVETQYFGPGTRLLVL.

The chain carries TRBV7-2 and TRBJ1-2, with 7 nucleotides matching TRBD1. CDR1 and CDR2 (germline): SGHTA, FQGNSA. V lost 4 bases, J lost 4 bases, and 3 bases stayed unmatched. The CDR3 has 13 residues. The CDR3, as DNA: TGTGCCAGCAGCTGGGACAGCCTCTATGGCTACACCTTC. Protein product: CASSWDSLYGYTF.